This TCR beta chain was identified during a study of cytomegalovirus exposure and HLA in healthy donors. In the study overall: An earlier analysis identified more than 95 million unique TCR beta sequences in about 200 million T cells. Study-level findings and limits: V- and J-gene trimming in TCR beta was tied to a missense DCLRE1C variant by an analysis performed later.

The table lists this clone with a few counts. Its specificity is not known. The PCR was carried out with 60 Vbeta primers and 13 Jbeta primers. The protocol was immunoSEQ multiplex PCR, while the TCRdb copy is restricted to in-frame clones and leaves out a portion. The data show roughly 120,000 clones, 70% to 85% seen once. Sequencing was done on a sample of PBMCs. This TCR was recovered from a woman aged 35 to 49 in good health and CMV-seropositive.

The CDR3 DNA sequence: TGTGCCAGCAGCTTAGAATCGAGACAGGGCTATTCACCCCTCCACTTT. Its translation: CASSLESRQGYSPLHF. The chain combines TRBV11-2 with TRBJ1-6, with 7 bases fitting TRBD1. This CDR3 contains 16 residues. Germline values: CDR1 SGHAT, CDR2 FQNNGV. The ends lost 0 bases at V and 8 bases at J; junction bases unmatched: 7.